Below are 13 T cell receptor beta chains sequenced from a single sample in a study of blood T cell repertoires in COVID-19. TCRdb keeps only in-frame clones here, not all; method: immunoSEQ multiplex PCR. Of hundreds of thousands of clones detected, around 90% appear once; the ten largest clones hold about 5.2%. Source material: PBMCs or T cells enriched from blood (not recorded which). The receptors here all came from a man aged 60 to 69 who had recovered from COVID-19.

The V call is TRBV2, the J call TRBJ1-5; D is undetermined. The ends were cut back, 6 bases at V and 4 bases at J, with 13 bases in the middle. This CDR3 is 14 amino acids long. Germline V gene lookup returns CDR1 SNHLY and CDR2 FYNNEI. Written as DNA, the CDR3 is TGTGCCAGCAGCGCGTACAGCCAAAATCAGCCCCAGCATTTT. Amino acids: CASSAYSQNQPQHF.

This clone was seen just once. This chain joins TRBV10-3 and TRBJ2-2; 8 positions match TRBD2. The CDR3 runs 17 residues. Trimming cost V 0 bases and J 3 bases; bases outside gene matches: 6. Germline-derived CDR1 and CDR2 are ENHRY and SYGVKD. CDR3: CAISESIREGDTGELFF. CDR3 coding DNA: TGTGCCATCAGTGAGTCGATCCGGGAGGGCGACACCGGGGAGCTGTTTTTT.

The gene calls are TRBV7-9 and TRBJ2-7; D perhaps matches TRBD2 (6 bases). The germline V gene has CDR1 SEHNR and CDR2 FQNEAQ (reference sequence). The CDR3 spans 15 residues. The ends were cut back, 4 bases at V and 0 bases at J, with 13 bases in the middle. CDR3 nucleotides: TGTGCCAGCAGCTCTCCCCGGGACTCCTCCTACGAGCAGTACTTC. Translation gives CASSSPRDSSYEQYF.

The chain carries TRBV7-6 and TRBJ2-5, with 8 bases aligning to TRBD1. Germline V lookup: CDR1 SGHVS, CDR2 FNYEAQ. V lost 1 base, J lost 2 bases, and 9 bases stayed unmatched. The CDR3 length is 17 residues. CDR3 nucleotide sequence: TGTGCCAGCAGCTTAGATTCAGGGGGCGCAATTCAAGAGACCCAGTACTTC. Its translation is CASSLDSGGAIQETQYF.

The chain employs TRBV24-1 and TRBJ2-7, with 7 bases aligning to TRBD1. CDR1 and CDR2 from the germline V gene are KGHDR and SFDVKD. J was trimmed by 5 bases and V by 7 bases; bases with no gene match: 4. CDR3 length equals 12 residues. Here the CDR3 DNA reads TGTGCCACCAGGGGACAGACGGACGAGCAGTACTTC. It encodes CATRGQTDEQYF.

The chain recombines TRBV28 with TRBJ2-3; TRBD2 matches 11 bases. CDR3 size: 17 residues. J was trimmed by 6 bases and V by 4 bases; bases with no gene match: 12. Germline CDR1 MDHEN, CDR2 SYDVKM. The CDR3 nucleotides read TGTGCCAGCAGTTCCCCACCGGGACTAGCGGCTTGGGATACGCAGTATTTT. Its translation: CASSSPPGLAAWDTQYF. Drawing the rest from reference TRBV28 and TRBJ2-3, the complete variable domain is DVKVTQSSRYLVKRTGEKVFLECVQDMDHENMFWYRQDPGLGLRLIYFSYDVKMKEKGDIPEGYSVSREKKERFSLILESASTNQTSMYLCASSSPPGLAAWDTQYFGPGTRLTVL.

The chain combines TRBV6-2 or TRBV6-3 with TRBJ2-7; the D gene is possibly TRBD2 (6 bases). CDR1 and CDR2 from the germline V gene are MNHEY and SVGEGT. The CDR3 spans 15 residues. Trimming took off 1 base at V and 3 bases at J, with 13 bases between the two ends. CDR3 bases: TGTGCCAGCAGTTACTTCGGTGCGGGGCACTACGAGCAGTACTTC. It encodes CASSYFGAGHYEQYF.

This sequence joins TRBV11-3 and TRBJ2-3, with a weak D call TRBD2 (7 bases). Trimming stripped 5 bases from V and 8 bases from J, with 20 bases between. The V gene's germline CDR1 is SGHNT and CDR2 YENEEA. The CDR3 extends over 15 amino acids. CDR3 region: CASSQKGGGPATQYF. The CDR3 region has the DNA TGTGCCAGCAGCCAGAAGGGGGGGGGTCCGGCTACGCAGTATTTT.

The chain combines TRBV7-6 with TRBJ1-1; D is unclear. The CDR3 totals 16 residues. Per germline, CDR1 SGHVS and CDR2 FNYEAQ. Trimming took off 2 bases at V and 4 bases at J, with 17 bases between the two ends. The CDR3 reads CASSLSFRTEATEAFF. The CDR3 region has the DNA TGTGCCAGCAGCTTATCTTTTCGCACCGAAGCCACTGAAGCTTTCTTT.

The rearrangement uses TRBV19 and TRBJ1-6; TRBD1 matches 7 bases. CDR1 and CDR2 (germline): LNHDA, SQIVND (reference sequence). The CDR3 sequence is 13 residues long. V shed 9 bases and J 9 bases; nucleotides not matched to a gene: 8. DNA of the CDR3: TGTGCCAGGCGAGACAGGGAGCCTTCACCCCTCCACTTT. Its protein is CARRDREPSPLHF.

This clone was counted between two and nine times. This chain uses TRBV6-5 with TRBJ2-7, with 9 nucleotides matching TRBD1. The germline V gene has CDR1 MNHEY and CDR2 SVGAGI. V shed 6 bases, J shed 1 base, and the junction held 7 bases outside the gene matches. The CDR3 extends over 15 amino acids. Here the CDR3 DNA reads TGTGCCAGCAGCCCCGGACAGGGGACATCCTACGAGCAGTACTTC. It codes for CASSPGQGTSYEQYF.

This clone was observed once. The genes are TRBV3-1 (or the pseudogene TRBV3-2) and TRBJ2-1, with D possibly matching TRBD2 (5 bases). The CDR3 contains 14 residues. Germline loops: CDR1 LGHDT, CDR2 YNNKEL (reference sequence). Deletions cut 6 bases from V and 7 bases from J, with 16 bases between. CDR3 sequence reads: CASRPSVGANEQFF. The CDR3 DNA reads as TGTGCCAGCAGGCCCTCCGTGGGAGCAAATGAGCAGTTCTTC.

CDR3 in DNA: TGTGCCAGCAGCCAAGCAGGGTCTAATCAGCCCCAGCATTTT. Encoded protein: CASSQAGSNQPQHF. The chain carries TRBV3-1 (or the pseudogene TRBV3-2) and TRBJ1-5, with a tentative D call TRBD1 (5 bases). Germline V gene data show CDR1 as LGHDT and CDR2 as YNNKEL (reference sequence). The CDR3 has 14 residues. Trimming cost V 1 base and J 4 bases, with 8 bases left between them.